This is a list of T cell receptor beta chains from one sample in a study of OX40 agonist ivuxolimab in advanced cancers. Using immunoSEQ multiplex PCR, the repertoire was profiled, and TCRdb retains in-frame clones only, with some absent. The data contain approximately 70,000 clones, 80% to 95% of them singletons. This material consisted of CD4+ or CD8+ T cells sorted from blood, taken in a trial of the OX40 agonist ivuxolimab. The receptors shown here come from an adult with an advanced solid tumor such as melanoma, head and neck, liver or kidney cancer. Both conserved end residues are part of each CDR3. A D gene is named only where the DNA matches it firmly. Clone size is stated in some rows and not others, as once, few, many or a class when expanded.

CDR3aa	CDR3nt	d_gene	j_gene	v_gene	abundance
CASSQDRGNTEAFF	TGCGCCAGCAGCCAAGACAGGGGGAACACTGAAGCTTTCTTT	-	TRBJ1-1	TRBV4-3	-
CASSLGLGSSYEQYF	TGTGCCAGCAGTTTAGGTCTGGGGAGCTCCTACGAGCAGTACTTC	-	TRBJ2-7	TRBV27	-
CASSLYYGSYEQYF	TGTGCCAGCAGTTTATACTACGGCTCCTACGAGCAGTACTTC	-	TRBJ2-7	TRBV27	-
CASSLGPKNTEAFF	TGTGCCAGCAGCCTGGGACCAAAGAACACTGAAGCTTTCTTT	-	TRBJ1-1	TRBV9	-
CASSPSVGRASDEQFF	TGTGCCAGCAGCCCTAGTGTCGGGAGGGCCTCGGATGAGCAGTTCTTC	TRBD2	TRBJ2-1	TRBV7-6	-
CASSPSYTGIQSSTDTQYF	TGTGCCAGCAGCCCGTCCTATACCGGGATACAATCTAGCACAGATACGCAGTATTTT	-	TRBJ2-3	TRBV9	once
CASNRDVYNEQFF	TGTGCCAGTAACCGGGACGTCTACAATGAGCAGTTCTTC	-	TRBJ2-1	TRBV9	-
CASSPRDSWTEQFF	TGTGCCAGCAGTCCCAGGGACTCTTGGACTGAGCAGTTCTTC	-	TRBJ2-1	TRBV28	-
CASSSPGQTDEQYF	TGTGCCAGCAGCTCACCGGGACAGACCGACGAGCAGTACTTC	TRBD1	TRBJ2-7	TRBV7-6	-
CAWMGQGGYYGYTF	TGTGCCTGGATGGGACAGGGAGGGTACTATGGCTACACCTTC	TRBD1	TRBJ1-2	TRBV30	-
CASRTDGSEYEQYF	TGTGCCAGCAGAACGGACGGGAGTGAGTACGAGCAGTACTTC	-	TRBJ2-7	TRBV28	once
CASSITDRAFQPQHF	TGTGCCAGTAGTATCACAGACAGGGCTTTTCAGCCCCAGCATTTT	TRBD1	TRBJ1-5	TRBV19	-
CAINQPQHF	TGTGCCATCAATCAGCCCCAGCATTTT	-	TRBJ1-5	TRBV3-1/TRBV3-2	-
CASSILWPDSNTEAFF	TGTGCCAGTAGTATTTTATGGCCGGACAGTAACACTGAAGCTTTCTTT	-	TRBJ1-1	TRBV19	-
CASSSRDFPGGTEAFF	TGTGCCAGCAGCTCCCGGGACTTTCCCGGAGGCACTGAAGCTTTCTTT	-	TRBJ1-1	TRBV7-2	-
CASRTDTNEKLFF	TGTGCCAGCCGGACAGACACTAATGAAAAACTGTTTTTT	-	TRBJ1-4	TRBV5-4	once
CSVELVAGGPYEQYF	TGCAGCGTTGAATTGGTAGCGGGAGGGCCCTACGAGCAGTACTTC	TRBD2	TRBJ2-7	TRBV29-1	-
CASSLLGVGTETQYF	TGTGCCAGCAGTTTATTGGGGGTGGGGACGGAGACCCAGTACTTC	-	TRBJ2-5	TRBV27	once
CASSLLRAGHEQYF	TGTGCCAGCAGCTTGCTCCGGGCAGGGCACGAGCAGTACTTC	-	TRBJ2-7	TRBV7-9	once
CASSQEWGNQPQHF	TGCGCCAGCAGCCAAGAATGGGGCAATCAGCCCCAGCATTTT	-	TRBJ1-5	TRBV4-3	-
CASSQEPGQGGTEAFF	TGCGCCAGCAGCCAAGAACCAGGACAGGGCGGCACTGAAGCTTTCTTT	TRBD1	TRBJ1-1	TRBV4-3	medium-sized
CASSPAGTGYNEQFF	TGTGCCAGCTCACCTGCCGGGACAGGCTACAATGAGCAGTTCTTC	TRBD1	TRBJ2-1	TRBV18	-
CASSSSRQGSNEKLFF	TGTGCCAGCAGCTCGTCTCGACAGGGATCTAATGAAAAACTGTTTTTT	TRBD1	TRBJ1-4	TRBV7-9	-
CASSPGQGYEQYF	TGTGCCAGCTCCCCAGGACAGGGCTACGAGCAGTACTTC	TRBD1	TRBJ2-7	TRBV7-6	-
CASSLGGMYTEAFF	TGTGCCAGCAGCTTAGGGGGGATGTACACTGAAGCTTTCTTT	-	TRBJ1-1	TRBV7-8	once
CAWQENTDTQYF	TGTGCCTGGCAGGAGAACACAGATACGCAGTATTTT	-	TRBJ2-3	TRBV30	-
CASSLENTEAFF	TGTGCCAGCAGCCTTGAAAACACTGAAGCTTTCTTT	-	TRBJ1-1	TRBV7-9	-
CASSYGQGALPDTQYF	TGTGCCAGCAGTTACGGGCAGGGGGCGCTTCCAGATACGCAGTATTTT	TRBD1	TRBJ2-3	TRBV6-5	-
CASSSFSGYYGYTF	TGTGCCAGCAGTTCTTTTTCGGGGTACTATGGCTACACCTTC	-	TRBJ1-2	TRBV27	-
CASSWGMGNQPQHF	TGTGCCAGCAGCTGGGGGATGGGCAATCAGCCCCAGCATTTT	-	TRBJ1-5	TRBV5-6	-
CASSASQGIITKTQYF	TGTGCCAGCAGTGCATCACAGGGAATAATAACGAAGACCCAGTACTTC	-	TRBJ2-5	TRBV27	-
CASLGFPHYNEQFF	TGTGCCAGCCTTGGATTTCCGCACTACAATGAGCAGTTCTTC	-	TRBJ2-1	TRBV7-9	-
CASSLAGADTEAFF	TGTGCCAGCAGCTTAGCAGGGGCGGACACTGAAGCTTTCTTT	-	TRBJ1-1	TRBV7-8	-
CASSPSDYEQYF	TGTGCCAGCAGCCCCTCCGACTACGAGCAGTACTTC	-	TRBJ2-7	TRBV9	once
CASSIDRDSNQLVGLHGYTF	TGTGCCAGTAGTATTGATCGGGACTCAAATCAGCTCGTCGGACTCCATGGCTACACCTTC	-	TRBJ1-2	TRBV19	-
CASAHSSWNTEAFF	TGTGCCAGCGCTCACTCGTCCTGGAACACTGAAGCTTTCTTT	-	TRBJ1-1	TRBV25-1	-
CASAPFSYEQYF	TGTGCTAGTGCCCCGTTTTCCTACGAGCAGTACTTC	-	TRBJ2-7	TRBV12-5	-
CASSFPGLYNEQFF	TGTGCCAGCAGTTTCCCGGGACTATACAATGAGCAGTTCTTC	TRBD2	TRBJ2-1	TRBV7-6	-
CSVDLQGATEAFF	TGCAGCGTTGATTTACAGGGGGCAACTGAAGCTTTCTTT	TRBD1	TRBJ1-1	TRBV29-1	-
CASSLAQGTTDTQYF	TGTGCCAGCAGCTTAGCGCAGGGAACGACAGATACGCAGTATTTT	-	TRBJ2-3	TRBV7-9	-
CASNGQHYGYTF	TGTGCCAGCAACGGGCAGCACTATGGCTACACCTTC	-	TRBJ1-2	TRBV6-1	-
CASSLDGRLYNEQFF	TGTGCCAGCAGTCTTGACGGGAGACTCTACAATGAGCAGTTCTTC	-	TRBJ2-1	TRBV7-8	-
CASSLLGLGANVLTF	TGTGCCAGCAGTCTCCTGGGATTAGGGGCCAACGTCCTGACTTTC	-	TRBJ2-6	TRBV27	-
CATERTGGGNQPQHF	TGTGCCACCGAACGCACAGGGGGAGGGAATCAGCCCCAGCATTTT	TRBD1	TRBJ1-5	TRBV19	few
CASSPMPGQGRTGELFF	TGCGCCAGCAGCCCAATGCCAGGACAGGGGAGGACCGGGGAGCTGTTTTTT	TRBD1	TRBJ2-2	TRBV4-1	-
CASSRSGSGADTQYF	TGTGCCAGCAGTCGCTCGGGTAGCGGGGCAGATACGCAGTATTTT	TRBD2	TRBJ2-3	TRBV7-3	-
CASSQVGGTNEKLFF	TGTGCCAGCAGCCAAGTAGGAGGGACTAATGAAAAACTGTTTTTT	-	TRBJ1-4	TRBV14	-
CAWGQGNTEAFF	TGTGCCTGGGGACAGGGGAACACTGAAGCTTTCTTT	TRBD1	TRBJ1-1	TRBV30	few
CASSYGRADGYTF	TGTGCCAGCAGTTACGGCAGGGCGGATGGCTACACCTTC	-	TRBJ1-2	TRBV6-6	-
CASSFAGDNEQFF	TGTGCCAGTAGTTTTGCAGGTGACAATGAGCAGTTCTTC	-	TRBJ2-1	TRBV19	-
CASSLANQPQHF	TGTGCCAGCAGCTTAGCGAATCAGCCCCAGCATTTT	-	TRBJ1-5	TRBV7-9	-
CASSFGGSYNEQFF	TGTGCCAGCAGCTTTGGCGGAAGTTACAATGAGCAGTTCTTC	-	TRBJ2-1	TRBV7-2	-
CASSFSTYEQYF	TGTGCCAGCAGCTTCTCGACCTACGAGCAGTACTTC	-	TRBJ2-7	TRBV11-2	-
CASSRTPPWVPNFSNYGYTF	TGTGCCAGCAGCCGCACCCCCCCTTGGGTGCCAAATTTTTCAAACTATGGCTACACCTTC	-	TRBJ1-2	TRBV16	-
CASSYELASTDTQYF	TGTGCCAGCAGTTATGAACTAGCTAGCACAGATACGCAGTATTTT	-	TRBJ2-3	TRBV6-5	-